This is a list of T cell receptor beta chains from one sample in a study of tissue T cells after allogeneic stem cell transplantation. Profiling relied on immunoSEQ multiplex PCR, and the TCRdb table lists in-frame clones only, not all of them. The sample consists of tens of thousands of clones, around 79% of them appearing once. Material: tissue from the ileum, obtained at autopsy. These receptor sequences come from a female donor aged 60 or older with lung cancer. CDR3s include the opening cysteine and the closing phenylalanine or tryptophan. D genes are given only for firm matches. Not every row has a clone size; where given, it reads once, few, many or a size class.

D	size	J	V	DNA	CDR3
NA	NA	TRBJ2-1	TRBV20-1	TGCAGTGCCAAGGGGTTGAAGCAGTTCTTC	CSAKGLKQFF
NA	few	TRBJ1-3	TRBV7-9	TGTGCCAGCAGCTTTGACGGGCCCTCTCGGAACACCATATATTTT	CASSFDGPSRNTIYF
TRBD2	NA	TRBJ2-3	TRBV5-6	TGTGCCAGCAGCTTTCCGGGATTCGGGGGGGCCACAGATACGCAGTATTTT	CASSFPGFGGATDTQYF
NA	NA	TRBJ1-3	TRBV6-5	TGTGCCAGCACCATAAGGAACGGCCGGGGAAACACCATATATTTT	CASTIRNGRGNTIYF
NA	NA	TRBJ1-1	TRBV10-3	TGTGCCATCAGGGCCGAGGGGTCGGGCACTGAAGCTTTCTTT	CAIRAEGSGTEAFF
NA	NA	TRBJ1-2	TRBV6-5	TGTGCCAGCAGTCGGCCGGGACTCGGCTATGGCTACACCTTC	CASSRPGLGYGYTF
TRBD2	NA	TRBJ2-1	TRBV6-6	TGTGCCAGCAGGATAGCGGGGGCGGCCAATGAGCAGTTCTTC	CASRIAGAANEQFF
TRBD2	NA	TRBJ2-5	TRBV4-2	TGTGCCAGCAGCCAAGGCCCAGCGGGGACTAGCGGGGAAGAGACCCAGTACTTC	CASSQGPAGTSGEETQYF
TRBD1	NA	TRBJ1-2	TRBV29-1	TGCAGCGTTGAAGATCTAGGGGGCGTCTATGGCTACACCTTC	CSVEDLGGVYGYTF
TRBD1	NA	TRBJ1-1	TRBV5-1	TGCGCCAGCAGCCCCGGACAGGGGGCTAGGGGCACTGAAGCTTTCTTT	CASSPGQGARGTEAFF
NA	NA	TRBJ1-5	TRBV30	TGTGCCTGGAGTGTACAAGGGGGAGGGCAGCCCCAGCATTTT	CAWSVQGGGQPQHF
NA	NA	TRBJ2-2	TRBV6-5	TGTGCCAGCAGTCTCACAGGGCGGGCTGAGCTGTTTTTT	CASSLTGRAELFF
NA	NA	TRBJ2-7	TRBV4-2	TGTGCCAGCAGCCAAGCGGGGCAGCGGAACCACGAGCAGTACTTC	CASSQAGQRNHEQYF
NA	NA	TRBJ2-7	TRBV6-2/TRBV6-3	TGTGCCAGCAGTTACCAAAGGGTATCCTACGAGCAGTACTTC	CASSYQRVSYEQYF
TRBD1	NA	TRBJ1-1	TRBV12-5	TGTGCTAGTGGACGACAGGGAAACACTGAAGCTTTCTTT	CASGRQGNTEAFF
NA	NA	TRBJ1-3	TRBV5-1	TGCGCCAGCAGCTCATGGTACACCAGCTCTGGAAACACCATATATTTT	CASSSWYTSSGNTIYF
NA	NA	TRBJ1-1	TRBV29-1	TGCAGCGTTGACCGGCAGGGGAAAGCTTTCTTT	CSVDRQGKAFF
TRBD2	NA	TRBJ2-2	TRBV5-1	TGCGCCAGCAGCTTGGTTCCCCCCAGCGGGAGGGACACCGGGGAGCTGTTTTTT	CASSLVPPSGRDTGELFF
TRBD1	few	TRBJ2-4	TRBV7-9	TGTGCCAGCAGCACCCCGCCGGGACAGGGAAGTAACATTCAGTACTTC	CASSTPPGQGSNIQYF